These T cell receptor beta chains were read from a single sample in a study of blood T cell repertoires in COVID-19. Sequencing was performed with immunoSEQ multiplex PCR; in TCRdb, only in-frame clones are kept and a portion is missing. The sample records roughly 200,000 clones, 85% being singletons. Material: PBMCs or T cells enriched from blood (not recorded which). The receptors originated from a man between 35 and 55 years old who had recovered from COVID-19. Each CDR3 is given with its conserved first and last residue. D genes are given only for firm matches. Size is omitted from some rows. Given values are once, few, many or a class for expanded clones.

J	D	size	V	DNA	CDR3
TRBJ1-3	.	.	TRBV6-5	TGTGCCAGCAGTTACTCGAGCGAAGGAAACACCATATATTTT	CASSYSSEGNTIYF
TRBJ2-7	.	.	TRBV5-1	TGCGCCAGCAGCTTGGAGGTAGGGGGTTGGTACGAGCAGTACTTC	CASSLEVGGWYEQYF
TRBJ2-1	TRBD2	.	TRBV9	TGTGCCAGCAGCGTCCGTAGGGAGGGCCCGAATGAGCAGTTCTTC	CASSVRREGPNEQFF
TRBJ2-1	TRBD2	.	TRBV19	TGTGCCAGTAGTATATGGGCCGGGACTAGCGGGAGTCATGAGCAGTTCTTC	CASSIWAGTSGSHEQFF
TRBJ1-2	TRBD1	.	TRBV5-4	TGTGCCAGCAGCGGCGCCGGGACAGGGGAGTACTACACCTTC	CASSGAGTGEYYTF
TRBJ1-1	TRBD1	.	TRBV7-9	TGTGCCAGCAGCTTAGAAGGGACAGGAGGAAATGAAGCTTTCTTT	CASSLEGTGGNEAFF
TRBJ2-5	.	.	TRBV9	TGTGCCAGCAGCGTAGCTCCAGGTGTGGAAGAGACCCAGTACTTC	CASSVAPGVEETQYF
TRBJ2-7	.	.	TRBV5-4	TGTGCCAGCAGCTGGCAGGGGAACCTACGGCAGTACTTC	CASSWQGNLRQYF
TRBJ1-4	.	.	TRBV27	TGTGCCAGCAGTTCCCCAGGGGCAAATGAAAAACTGTTTTTT	CASSSPGANEKLFF
TRBJ2-7	.	.	TRBV3-1/TRBV3-2	TGTGCCAGCAGCCGGCTGGGAGACTACGAGCAGTACTTC	CASSRLGDYEQYF
TRBJ2-5	.	.	TRBV27	TGTGCCAGCAGTTGGACAGTACGAGAGACCCAGTACTTC	CASSWTVRETQYF
TRBJ2-1	TRBD1	.	TRBV6-1	TGTGCCAGCAGTAAAGAGCCGACAGGGGGTATGGGTATCGATGAGCAGTTCTTC	CASSKEPTGGMGIDEQFF
TRBJ2-3	TRBD2	.	TRBV7-2	TGTGCCAGCAGCCGCGGGACTAGCGGGAGCCCCACAGATACGCAGTATTTT	CASSRGTSGSPTDTQYF
TRBJ1-1	.	.	TRBV30	TGTGCCTGGAGGGAGAAGGGAGGTGGCGGCACTGAAGCTTTCTTT	CAWREKGGGGTEAFF
TRBJ1-1	.	.	TRBV19	TGTGCCAGTAGTTCTCCTCGCACCGAGGGCACTGAAGCTTTCTTT	CASSSPRTEGTEAFF
TRBJ1-4	.	few	TRBV5-1	TGCGCCAGCAGCCGAGGAGATGAAAAACTGTTTTTT	CASSRGDEKLFF
TRBJ1-3	.	.	TRBV3-1/TRBV3-2	TGTGCCAGCAGCCAAACACAGGGCAGGGGCACCATATATTTT	CASSQTQGRGTIYF
TRBJ2-1	TRBD2	few	TRBV29-1	TGCAGCGTTGTCCTAGCGGGAGGTCGAAGTGTTGCTGACAATGAGCAGTTCTTC	CSVVLAGGRSVADNEQFF
TRBJ2-1	.	.	TRBV11-3	TGTGCCAGCAGCTTAGATGGGAGGGGGGGGGAGGATGAGCAGTTCTTC	CASSLDGRGGEDEQFF
TRBJ2-7	TRBD1	.	TRBV27	TGTGCCAGCAGTTTAGGGACAGGGGGCTCCTACGAGCAGTACTTC	CASSLGTGGSYEQYF
TRBJ2-1	.	.	TRBV30	TGTGCCTGGAGGGCCGAAGCGGCCCTCTCCTACAATGAGCAGTTCTTC	CAWRAEAALSYNEQFF
TRBJ2-1	TRBD2	once	TRBV27	TGTGCCAGCAGTCGACTAGCGGGTCGAGGGGGAGATGAGCAGTTCTTC	CASSRLAGRGGDEQFF
TRBJ2-2	TRBD2	.	TRBV11-2	TGTGCCAGCAGCCGAGGGGGACTAGCGGAACACGTGGAGCTGTTTTTT	CASSRGGLAEHVELFF
TRBJ2-2	TRBD1	.	TRBV29-1	TGCAGCGTCGTTCCTCCAGGGGGAAGCACCGGGGAGCTGTTTTTT	CSVVPPGGSTGELFF
TRBJ1-3	TRBD1	.	TRBV7-3	TGTGCCAGCAGCCAACAGGGGGCTTCTGGAAACACCATATATTTT	CASSQQGASGNTIYF
TRBJ2-1	.	once	TRBV29-1	TGCAGCGTTGTTTGGTGGCAGGGCTCCAACAATGAGCAGTTCTTC	CSVVWWQGSNNEQFF
TRBJ1-1	.	.	TRBV7-8	TGTGCCAGCAGCTCGGGGGTGGGTGAAGCTTTCTTT	CASSSGVGEAFF
TRBJ2-7	TRBD1	once	TRBV27	TGTGCCAGCAGTACAGGGGACAGCCGCTCCTACGAGCAGTACTTC	CASSTGDSRSYEQYF
TRBJ1-5	.	.	TRBV6-5	TGTGCCAGCAGGCTTTCTAGGGGGGGGCAGCCCCAGCATTTT	CASRLSRGGQPQHF